This TCR beta chain was captured in a study of blood T cell repertoires in COVID-19. For the study at large: Italy, Spain and the United States were the sources of the convalescent and acute COVID-19 samples. PBMCs, B-cell-depleted T cells, or T cells provided the cDNA or gDNA that made up the material.

In the authors' methods: Nucleated cell counts were estimated from reference gene primer amplification. Here immunoSEQ multiplex PCR was the method, and the copy in TCRdb shows in-frame clones only, minus some. The V and J calls and clone size were taken over from that table, and D and trimming were inferred from the DNA. The repertoire has 280,000 or so clones, about 85% of them found once; the top ten carry 13%. This CDR3 has 17 residues. The J segment lost 2 bases and the V segment lost 0 bases, leaving 4 bases of the junction unmatched. Germline CDR1 is SGHTS and CDR2 is YDEGEE. This receptor was obtained from a human donor in a cohort sampled during active COVID-19. The specimen was peripheral blood. The chain uses TRBV5-8 and TRBJ2-1, with 11 bases that match TRBD2. CDR3 sequence reads: CASSLETSGKAYNEQFF. The DNA of the CDR3 is TGTGCCAGCAGCTTGGAGACTAGCGGGAAAGCCTACAATGAGCAGTTCTTC.